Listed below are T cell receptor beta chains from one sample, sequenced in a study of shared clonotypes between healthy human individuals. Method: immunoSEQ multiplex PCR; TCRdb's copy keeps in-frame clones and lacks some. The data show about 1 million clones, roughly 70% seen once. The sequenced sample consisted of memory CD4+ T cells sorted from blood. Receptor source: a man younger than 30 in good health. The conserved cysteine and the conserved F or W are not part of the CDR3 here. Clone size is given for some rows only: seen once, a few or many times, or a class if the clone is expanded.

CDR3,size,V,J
ASSPRGGSSYNEQF,.,TRBV27,TRBJ2-1
SVGGLGTVTYEQY,.,TRBV29-1,TRBJ2-7
SVEVLQGYEQY,.,TRBV29-1,TRBJ2-7
ASSEKTRQYNSPLH,.,TRBV6-1,TRBJ1-6
ASSGQRGGEQY,.,TRBV6-4,TRBJ2-7
SVMTDLYNEQF,.,TRBV29-1,TRBJ2-1
ASSPRLQGSEQY,.,TRBV9,TRBJ2-7
ASSTTGFAEAF,.,TRBV14,TRBJ1-1
ASSRGIGQGASGSYNEQF,.,TRBV5-8,TRBJ2-1
ASSPWGTGSNQPQH,.,TRBV28,TRBJ1-5
ASSEVGGTIPYEQY,many,TRBV2,TRBJ2-7
ASSLGQVNSPLH,.,TRBV5-4,TRBJ1-6
ASSSGTSGRGETQY,once,TRBV2,TRBJ2-5
ASSVALNTEAF,.,TRBV9,TRBJ1-1
ASSQTGTPLLGGELF,.,TRBV7-2,TRBJ2-2
ASSSTEGNYGYT,few,TRBV18,TRBJ1-2
ASSSRTSGGPLYEQY,.,TRBV19,TRBJ2-7
ASSLKQGADYGYT,.,TRBV7-2,TRBJ1-2
ASSLAGQERNTIY,.,TRBV11-2,TRBJ1-3
ASSLGAGEKLF,.,TRBV5-1,TRBJ1-4
ASSFTPLGGRTYEQY,.,TRBV5-5,TRBJ2-7
ASSFKHELF,once,TRBV11-2,TRBJ2-2
ASSLGYRTGGYEQY,.,TRBV7-2,TRBJ2-7
ASTPFGGSSYEQY,.,TRBV5-1,TRBJ2-7
ASSPQNTGELF,.,TRBV4-1,TRBJ2-2
ASSQDMGGGLSYNEQF,.,TRBV4-2,TRBJ2-1
ASSQKRRDGYT,.,TRBV4-1,TRBJ1-2
ATSRGTDYGYT,.,TRBV15,TRBJ1-2
ASSSGRWHEKLF,.,TRBV27,TRBJ1-4
ASSTRASDTQY,.,TRBV5-6,TRBJ2-3
ATSRPAGGTNNEQF,.,TRBV15,TRBJ2-1
AWAPENTEAF,.,TRBV30,TRBJ1-1
ASSGATGSTEAF,few,TRBV5-4,TRBJ1-1
ASSHGTSGFGSYNEQF,.,TRBV4-1,TRBJ2-1
AISGDSSSSYEQY,.,TRBV10-3,TRBJ2-7
ASSLSGREEETQY,.,TRBV7-2,TRBJ2-5
ASSPPGLAGGQETQY,.,TRBV18,TRBJ2-5
ASSLRLTGGGINTEAF,.,TRBV5-1,TRBJ1-1
ASSESQSRGYT,.,TRBV2,TRBJ1-2
ASSLGTSALYEQY,.,TRBV5-1,TRBJ2-7
AISEAERREAF,.,TRBV10-3,TRBJ1-1
SVENTNTGELF,.,TRBV29-1,TRBJ2-2
ASRTSGGTDTQY,few,TRBV5-1,TRBJ2-3
ASSLVGGQVNEQF,.,TRBV5-1,TRBJ2-1
ASSLRQGSLYGYT,.,TRBV28,TRBJ1-2
ASSLGSTNEKLF,few,TRBV5-1,TRBJ1-4
ASSLGAKAGAGDTQY,.,TRBV5-1,TRBJ2-3
ASRQESSYEQY,.,TRBV5-1,TRBJ2-7
ASSQDRVATDTQY,few,TRBV4-1,TRBJ2-3
ASSSDREGNEQY,.,TRBV5-4,TRBJ2-7
ASSWGRADFYGYT,.,TRBV5-4,TRBJ1-2
ASRAGASTDTQY,.,TRBV5-1,TRBJ2-3
ASSWGTSVIGEQF,.,TRBV11-2,TRBJ2-1
ASSSPKTDTQY,.,TRBV6-5,TRBJ2-3
ASSKGTSTNSGANVLT,.,TRBV5-5,TRBJ2-6